The rows below give T cell receptor beta chains drawn from one sample of a study of cytomegalovirus exposure and HLA in healthy donors. Sequencing was performed with immunoSEQ multiplex PCR; in TCRdb, only in-frame clones are kept and a portion is missing. The sample shows some 120,000 clones, and around 2.9% sits with its ten largest clones. Sequenced: PBMCs. The receptors were sampled from a man in his thirties or forties in good health and CMV-seronegative. CDR3s leave out the opening cysteine and the closing phenylalanine or tryptophan. A D gene is named only where the DNA matches it firmly.

v_call	d_call	j_call	cdr3_aa
TRBV7-6	-	TRBJ1-2	ASSLGSVRAYGYT
TRBV6-5	-	TRBJ1-1	ASSYQSPRGSEAF
TRBV19	-	TRBJ2-7	ASSTYGQREQY
TRBV6-5	-	TRBJ2-7	ASSYSIYSGAYEQY
TRBV5-5	-	TRBJ1-1	ASSLNSPLIQAF
TRBV29-1	TRBD2	TRBJ2-3	SAMDHGAAGVTDTQY
TRBV12-1	-	TRBJ2-7	ASSFGRQGILYEQY
TRBV27	-	TRBJ2-1	AILTPNEQF
TRBV5-5	-	TRBJ2-1	ASSLQTVRGSSYNEQF
TRBV19	-	TRBJ2-1	ASSPYADEQF
TRBV27	TRBD1	TRBJ2-2	ASSSSPGQGLSGELF
TRBV5-6	TRBD2	TRBJ2-3	ASSIGTSSSTDTQY
TRBV4-2	-	TRBJ2-7	ASSQDKAEAGEQY
TRBV29-1	-	TRBJ2-5	SATPEFGGGETQY
TRBV29-1	TRBD2	TRBJ2-7	SVVPGLGHEQY
TRBV6-5	TRBD2	TRBJ2-3	ASSWGLAASTDTQY
TRBV7-9	TRBD2	TRBJ2-3	ASIQEREGDTDTQY
TRBV5-1	-	TRBJ2-7	ASSFDSPVTYEQY
TRBV6-5	-	TRBJ1-1	ASTSGGVQAF
TRBV4-1	-	TRBJ1-1	ASSQDHAAYTEAF
TRBV18	TRBD1	TRBJ2-7	ASSPPTGGVDEQY
TRBV4-1	TRBD1	TRBJ2-5	ASSQDRGTGRETQY
TRBV29-1	TRBD2	TRBJ2-4	SGLTSGSNIQY
TRBV5-1	-	TRBJ2-2	ASSSLEGGSDTGELF
TRBV7-3	-	TRBJ2-5	ASSLAGWRETQY
TRBV5-4	-	TRBJ2-1	ASRWTLSYNEQF